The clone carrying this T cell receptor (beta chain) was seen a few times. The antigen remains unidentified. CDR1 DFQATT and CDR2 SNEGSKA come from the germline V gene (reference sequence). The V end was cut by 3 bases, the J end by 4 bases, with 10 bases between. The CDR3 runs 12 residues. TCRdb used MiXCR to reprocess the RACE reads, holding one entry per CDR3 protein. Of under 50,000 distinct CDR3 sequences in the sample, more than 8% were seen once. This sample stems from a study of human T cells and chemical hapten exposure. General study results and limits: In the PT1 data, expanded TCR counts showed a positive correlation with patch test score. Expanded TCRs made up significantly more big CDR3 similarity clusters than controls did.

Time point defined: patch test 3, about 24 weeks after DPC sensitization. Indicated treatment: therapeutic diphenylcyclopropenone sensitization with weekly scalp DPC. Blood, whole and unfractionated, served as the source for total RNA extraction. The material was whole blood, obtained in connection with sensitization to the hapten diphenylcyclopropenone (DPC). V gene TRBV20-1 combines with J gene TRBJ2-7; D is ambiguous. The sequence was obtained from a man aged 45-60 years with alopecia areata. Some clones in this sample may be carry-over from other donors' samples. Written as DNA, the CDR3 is TGCAGTGCTAGCGTTCCCGGTTACGAGCAGTACTTC. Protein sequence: CSASVPGYEQYF.